The present TCR beta chain was sequenced within a study of T cell clonotyping in hematopoietic cell transplantation. Overall study findings and caveats: No sorting was done, leaving CD4 and CD8 contributions mixed.

As concerns this clone: Antigen unknown.

The time point was: recipient sample about 28 days before transplant, after cytoreduction. The germline V and J ends were trimmed by 0 bases and 8 bases, with 20 bases remaining between them. Germline assignment: CDR1 LNHDA and CDR2 SQIVND (reference sequence). CDR3 length: 18 residues. Sequenced by immunoSEQ multiplex PCR; TCRdb stores in-frame clones only, minus some. The repertoire holds under 25,000 clones, with around 77% as singletons. The chain carries TRBV19 and TRBJ1-6, with D perhaps matching TRBD1 (6 bases). This TCR was recovered from a man in his sixties with acute myeloid leukemia. Some clones in this sample may be carry-over from other donors' samples. The material was peripheral blood mononuclear cells, obtained before stem cell transplant. CDR3 coding DNA: TGTGCCAGTAGTATAGATCTATTCGGAGGGGGGGGTGATTCACCCCTCCACTTT. Translation gives CASSIDLFGGGGDSPLHF. The full variable domain, its missing parts supplied by reference TRBV19 and TRBJ1-6, is DGGITQSPKYLFRKEGQNVTLSCEQNLNHDAMYWYRQDPGQGLRLIYYSQIVNDFQKGDIAEGYSVSREKKESFPLTVTSAQKNPTAFYLCASSIDLFGGGGDSPLHFGNGTRLTVT.